This TCR beta chain was sequenced in a study of blood T cells in healthy people across ages. Study results and limitations: The donors' CMV status was not determined, possibly confounding changes in expanded clonotypes.

Isolation yielded PBMCs, at least 6 million per sample, in every case. Notes on this clonotype: Its cognate antigen is unknown.

The germline CDR1 and CDR2 sequences are SGHTA and FQGTGA. CDR3 length equals 15 residues. Combining a sample-barcoded 5' primer with a J-beta primer mix, a second PCR ran for about 6 to 12 cycles. TCRdb redid the calling of the 5' RACE reads with MiXCR, one entry per CDR3 protein. The sample carries about 1.6 million distinct CDR3 sequences, 34% recorded once. The V call is TRBV7-3, the J call TRBJ2-1; D is undetermined. The DNA matches TRBJ2-7 better at its end, which makes the J call doubtful. The TCR was taken from a woman in her 30s in good health. The specimen was blood. CDR3 sequence (DNA): TGTGCCAGCAGCTTAGGTAGATCTCCCTACAATGAGCAGTACTTC. Translation gives CASSLGRSPYNEQYF.